A single TCR beta chain is shown here with its context. The antigen is undetermined. Participants comprised healthy donors of bone marrow. PCR was performed using 60 Vbeta and 13 Jbeta primers. Here immunoSEQ multiplex PCR was the method, and the copy in TCRdb shows in-frame clones only, minus some. The sample has some 110,000 clones; 75% to 90% are singletons. CDR1 and CDR2 from the germline V gene are MNHEY and SMNVEV (reference sequence). J gave up 3 bases and V 6 bases, and 10 bases lay outside the gene matches. CDR3 size: 15 residues. The data belong to a study of cytomegalovirus exposure and HLA in healthy donors. Whole-study findings and limits: Being indistinguishable, some V segments were excluded, TRBV6-2 and TRBV6-3 among them. Later on, an analysis showed TCR association rates differing by HLA locus, with DRB1 the most and HLA-C the fewest. CMV serostatus was the sole immune exposure information available.

This sequence was found in a man in his thirties or forties in good health and CMV-seropositive. The gene calls are TRBV27 and TRBJ2-7; 8 bases align to TRBD2. The sample consisted of PBMCs. CDR3 residues: CASRDRGAGDYEQYF. DNA for the CDR3: TGTGCCAGCAGGGATAGAGGAGCGGGGGACTACGAGCAGTACTTC.